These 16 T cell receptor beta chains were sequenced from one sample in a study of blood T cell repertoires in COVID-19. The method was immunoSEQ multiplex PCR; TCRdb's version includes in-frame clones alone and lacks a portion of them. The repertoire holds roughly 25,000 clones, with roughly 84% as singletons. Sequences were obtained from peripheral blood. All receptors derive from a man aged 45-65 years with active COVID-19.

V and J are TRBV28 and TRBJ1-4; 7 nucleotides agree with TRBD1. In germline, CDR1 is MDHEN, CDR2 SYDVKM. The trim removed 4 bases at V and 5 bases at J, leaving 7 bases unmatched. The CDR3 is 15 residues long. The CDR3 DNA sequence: TGTGCCAGCAGTTACCAGGGGGGATTAAATGAAAAACTGTTTTTT. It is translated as CASSYQGGLNEKLFF.

CDR3 DNA sequence: TGTGCCAGCAGTTACTCCCGACTATCCTACGAGCAGTACGTC. This encodes CASSYSRLSYEQYV. This chain uses TRBV28 with TRBJ2-7; D is possibly TRBD2 (5 bases). Deletions cut 4 bases from V and 1 base from J, with 11 bases between. This CDR3 spans 14 amino acids. Germline V gives CDR1 MDHEN, CDR2 SYDVKM.

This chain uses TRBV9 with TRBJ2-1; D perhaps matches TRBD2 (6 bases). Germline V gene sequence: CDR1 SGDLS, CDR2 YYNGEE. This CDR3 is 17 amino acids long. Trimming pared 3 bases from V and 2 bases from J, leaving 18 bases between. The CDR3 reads CASSAPRSIAAYNEQFF. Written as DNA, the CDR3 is TGTGCCAGCAGCGCCCCCCGTTCGATAGCGGCCTACAATGAGCAGTTCTTC.

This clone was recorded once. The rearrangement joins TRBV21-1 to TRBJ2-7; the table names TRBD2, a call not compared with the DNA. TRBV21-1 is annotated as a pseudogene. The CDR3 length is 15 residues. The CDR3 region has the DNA TGTGCCAGCAGCGATAGCGGGGGCCACTCTACGAGGCAGTACTTC. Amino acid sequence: CASSDSGGHSTRQYF.

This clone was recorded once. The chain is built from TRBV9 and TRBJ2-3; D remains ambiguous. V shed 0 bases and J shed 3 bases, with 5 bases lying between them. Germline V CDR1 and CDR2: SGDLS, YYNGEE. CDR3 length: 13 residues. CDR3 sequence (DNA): TGTGCCAGCAGCGTAGGCCGGACAGATACGCAGTATTTT. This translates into CASSVGRTDTQYF.

CDR3 coding DNA: TGTGCCAGCAGCCAATTCAGGGATCAGCCCCAGCATTTT. Translating it yields CASSQFRDQPQHF. The chain is built from TRBV14 and TRBJ1-5, with D tentatively TRBD1 (5 bases). CDR3 length equals 13 residues. Germline lookup yields CDR1 SGHDN and CDR2 FVKESK. V lost 2 bases and J 5 bases, leaving 7 bases between the germline ends.

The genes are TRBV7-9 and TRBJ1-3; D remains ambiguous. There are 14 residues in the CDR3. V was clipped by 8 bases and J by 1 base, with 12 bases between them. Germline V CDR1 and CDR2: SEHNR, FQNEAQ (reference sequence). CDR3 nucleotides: TGTGCCAGCCTATCGGCGGTATCTGGAAACACCATATATTTT. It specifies CASLSAVSGNTIYF.

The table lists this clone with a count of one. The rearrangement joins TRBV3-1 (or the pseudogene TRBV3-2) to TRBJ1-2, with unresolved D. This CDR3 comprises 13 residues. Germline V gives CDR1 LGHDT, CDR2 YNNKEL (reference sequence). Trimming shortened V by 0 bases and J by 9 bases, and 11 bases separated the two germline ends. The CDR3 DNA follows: TGTGCCAGCAGCCAAGATCCGGGGATACGCTACACCTTC. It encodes CASSQDPGIRYTF.

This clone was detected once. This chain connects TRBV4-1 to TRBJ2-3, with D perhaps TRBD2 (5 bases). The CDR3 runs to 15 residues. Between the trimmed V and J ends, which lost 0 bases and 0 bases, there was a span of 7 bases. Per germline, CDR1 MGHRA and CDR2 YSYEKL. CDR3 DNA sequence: TGCGCCAGCAGCCAAGACGGGGTTAGCACAGATACGCAGTATTTT. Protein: CASSQDGVSTDTQYF.

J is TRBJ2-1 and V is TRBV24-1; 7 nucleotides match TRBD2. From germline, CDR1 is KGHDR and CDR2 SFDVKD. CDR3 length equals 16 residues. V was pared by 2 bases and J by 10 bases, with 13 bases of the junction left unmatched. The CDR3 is CATSDSRAGPRWEQFF. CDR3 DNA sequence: TGTGCCACCAGTGATTCGCGAGCGGGGCCTAGGTGGGAGCAGTTCTTC.

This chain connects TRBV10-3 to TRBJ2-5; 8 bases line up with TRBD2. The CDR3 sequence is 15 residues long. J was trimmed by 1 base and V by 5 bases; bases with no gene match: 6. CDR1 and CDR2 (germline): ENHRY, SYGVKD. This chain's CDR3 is CAISRLAGIQETQYF. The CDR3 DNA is TGTGCCATCAGTCGGCTAGCGGGTATCCAAGAGACCCAGTACTTC.

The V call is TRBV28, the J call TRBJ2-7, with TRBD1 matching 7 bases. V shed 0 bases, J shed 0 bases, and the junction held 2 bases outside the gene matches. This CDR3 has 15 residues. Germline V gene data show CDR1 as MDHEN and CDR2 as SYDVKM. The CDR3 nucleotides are TGTGCCAGCAGTTTATGGACAGGGAGCTCCTACGAGCAGTACTTC. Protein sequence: CASSLWTGSSYEQYF.

Here the CDR3 DNA reads TGCGCCAGCAGCCCACAGGGTGCCCGCTACGAGCAGTACTTC. It yields the protein CASSPQGARYEQYF. The chain couples TRBV5-1 to TRBJ2-7; tentative D call: TRBD1 (6 bases). The germline gives CDR1 SGHRS, CDR2 YFSETQ. The CDR3 loop spans 14 amino acids. The V and J ends lost 4 bases and 3 bases respectively, with 14 bases between them.

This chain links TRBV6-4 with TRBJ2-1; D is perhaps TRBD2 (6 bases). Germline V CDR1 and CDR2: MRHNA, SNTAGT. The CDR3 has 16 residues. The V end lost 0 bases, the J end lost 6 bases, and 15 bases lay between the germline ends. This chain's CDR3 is CASSDSLGSRFNEQFF. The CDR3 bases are TGTGCCAGCAGTGACTCACTCGGGAGCCGATTCAATGAGCAGTTCTTC.

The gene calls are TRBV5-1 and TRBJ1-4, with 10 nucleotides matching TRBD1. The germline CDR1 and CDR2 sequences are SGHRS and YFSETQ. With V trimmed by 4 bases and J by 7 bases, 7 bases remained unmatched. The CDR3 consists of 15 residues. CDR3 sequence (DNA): TGCGCCAGCAGCGAGAGGACAGGGGGAGGTGAAAAACTGTTTTTT. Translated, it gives CASSERTGGGEKLFF.

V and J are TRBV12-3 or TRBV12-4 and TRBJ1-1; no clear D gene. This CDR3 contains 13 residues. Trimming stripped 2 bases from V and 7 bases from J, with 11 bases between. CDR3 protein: CASSLRGNGEAFF. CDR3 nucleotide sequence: TGTGCCAGCAGTTTACGGGGTAACGGTGAAGCTTTCTTT.